The 32 T cell receptor beta chains in this list originate from one sample, sequenced in a study of blood T cells in healthy people across ages. For the second PCR, which ran for roughly 6 to 11 cycles, a sample-barcoded 5' primer and a J-beta primer mix were used. TCRdb called the 5' RACE reads again in MiXCR, with one record for every CDR3 protein. The repertoire has about 670,000 distinct CDR3 sequences, roughly 41% of them found once; the top ten carry about 30%. The material sequenced was blood. The receptors shown here come from an elderly man in good health.

The gene calls are TRBV6-5 and TRBJ1-1; tentatively, D is TRBD1 (6 bases). Per the germline V gene, CDR1 is MNHEY and CDR2 is SVGAGI. Trimming cost V 0 bases and J 6 bases, with 14 bases left between them. This CDR3 has 15 residues. The CDR3 DNA follows: TGTGCCAGCAGTTACTCGATATACGAGGGGGCTGAAGCTTTCTTT. It specifies CASSYSIYEGAEAFF.

The CDR3 DNA sequence: TGTGCCAGCAGTTGTGGGACAGGGTACACCAAACTAAACTACGAGCAGTACTTC. Protein product: CASSCGTGYTKLNYEQYF. This chain links TRBV6-4 with TRBJ2-7; 9 nucleotides align to TRBD1. In germline, CDR1 is MRHNA, CDR2 SNTAGT. There are 18 residues in the CDR3. With V trimmed by 5 bases and J by 3 bases, 17 bases remained unmatched.

Concerning this clonotype: The junction departs from germline at one end; a sequencing error may be responsible. This rearrangement joins TRBV7-2 to TRBJ2-1; TRBD2 matches at 8 bases. This CDR3 region has 15 residues. Germline lookup yields CDR1 SGHTA and CDR2 FQGNSA. In nucleotides, the CDR3 is TGTGCCAGCAGCCCACCGGGGACTAGAGCCGGTGAGCAGGTCTTC. It encodes CASSPPGTRAGEQVF.

The chain carries TRBV9 and TRBJ1-1; 7 bases line up with TRBD1. This CDR3 region has 15 residues. V dropped 0 bases and J dropped 2; count of bases not matched to a gene: 4. CDR1 is SGDLS and CDR2 is YYNGEE in the germline V gene. CDR3 coding DNA: TGTGCCAGCAGCGTAGGGACAGGAGCTAACACTGAAGCTTTCTTT. This sequence encodes CASSVGTGANTEAFF.

This clonotype turned up a few times. This rearrangement joins TRBV2 to TRBJ2-3; D might be TRBD1 (7 bases). Looked up from germline, CDR1 is SNHLY and CDR2 is FYNNEI. The CDR3 runs to 13 residues. V lost 8 bases, J lost 5 bases, and 14 bases lay in between. The CDR3 loop reads CASLRQGGDTQYF. Here the CDR3 DNA reads TGTGCCAGCCTAAGACAGGGAGGAGATACGCAGTATTTT. Together with reference TRBV2 and TRBJ2-3, the CDR3 gives the full variable domain: EPEVTQTPSHQVTQMGQEVILRCVPISNHLYFYWYRQILGQKVEFLVSFYNNEISEKSEIFDDQFSVERPDGSNFTLKIRSTKLEDSAMYFCASLRQGGDTQYFGPGTRLTVL.

This clonotype was seen a few times. The genes are TRBV4-2 and TRBJ2-3; D call uncertain. The CDR3 is made up of 17 amino acids. With 2 bases removed from V and 5 bases from J, the gap between germline ends came to 20 bases. CDR1 is LGHNA and CDR2 is YNFKEQ in the germline V gene. CDR3 residues: CASSQMNAVWQQDTQYF. For the CDR3, the DNA is TGTGCCAGCAGCCAAATGAATGCAGTTTGGCAGCAAGATACGCAGTATTTT.

V usage is TRBV11-2 and J usage is TRBJ2-5; 7 bases map to TRBD1. The CDR3 consists of 14 residues. CDR1 is SGHAT and CDR2 is FQNNGV in the germline V gene. The junction had 10 bases not matched to a gene; V was cut back by 5 bases and J by 7 bases. CDR3 sequence: CASSPGTATPTQYF. Written as DNA, the CDR3 is TGTGCCAGCAGCCCCGGGACAGCCACGCCGACCCAGTACTTC.

This clonotype occurred a few times. The chain combines TRBV29-1 with TRBJ2-1; 11 bases line up with TRBD2. Germline values: CDR1 SQVTM, CDR2 ANQGSEA. This CDR3 is built from 14 residues. After removal of 3 bases from V and 8 bases from J, the junction contained 6 bases not matched to a gene. CDR3: CSVDASGRYHEQFF. The CDR3 bases are TGCAGCGTTGACGCTAGCGGGAGGTATCATGAGCAGTTCTTC.

About this clonotype: One end of the junction does not line up with germline, which may come from a read error. The V gene is TRBV4-3, the J gene TRBJ2-3, with 8 bases aligning to TRBD2. CDR1 is LGHNA, CDR2 YSLEER, per germline. The CDR3 is 15 residues long. In DNA, the CDR3 is TGCGCCAACAGCCGATTAGCGGGAAGCACAGATACGCAGTATTTT. This encodes CANSRLAGSTDTQYF.

This clonotype has just a few counts. This chain links TRBV15 with TRBJ1-5; D uncertain. V gave up 2 bases and J gave up 1 base, with 9 bases separating them. Germline lookup yields CDR1 LNHNV and CDR2 YYDKDF (reference sequence). The CDR3 loop spans 15 amino acids. CDR3 sequence reads: CATSRPRGSNQPQHF. DNA for the CDR3: TGTGCCACCAGCAGACCTCGTGGGAGCAATCAGCCCCAGCATTTT.

The V and J genes are TRBV4-1 and TRBJ2-5, with a weak D call TRBD2 (6 bases). Germline lookup yields CDR1 MGHRA and CDR2 YSYEKL. This CDR3 contains 15 residues. With 2 bases removed from V and 1 base from J, the gap between germline ends came to 11 bases. CDR3: CASSQPSRGQETQYF. CDR3 bases: TGCGCCAGCAGCCAACCCTCGCGGGGCCAAGAGACCCAGTACTTC.

This clonotype was seen many times. The V call is TRBV3-1, the J call TRBJ2-5; D gene uncertain. CDR1 and CDR2 from the germline V gene are LGHDT and YNNKEL (reference sequence). V was pared by 0 bases and J by 5 bases, with 10 bases between. The CDR3 has 14 residues. CDR3 bases: TGTGCCAGCAGCCAAGATCACGCGAGCGAGACCCAGTACTTC. Its translation is CASSQDHASETQYF.

The chain recombines TRBV2 with TRBJ2-3, with 7 bases that match TRBD2. The CDR3 contains 14 residues. J lost 3 bases, V lost 5 bases, and 5 bases had no gene match. The V gene's germline CDR1 is SNHLY and CDR2 FYNNEI. CDR3 bases: TGTGCCAGCAGTTTTACCGGGAGGACAGATACGCAGTATTTT. Protein product: CASSFTGRTDTQYF.

This clonotype was recorded many times. This sequence joins TRBV20-1 and TRBJ2-5; possibly TRBD2 for D (5 bases). The J call is in doubt because the DNA end fits TRBJ2-7 better. CDR1 is DFQATT, CDR2 SNEGSKA, per germline (reference sequence). This CDR3 contains 14 residues. CDR3 in amino acids: CSARDFEGQYEQYF. Written as DNA, the CDR3 is TGCAGTGCTAGAGATTTCGAGGGCCAGTACGAGCAGTACTTC.

In this sample, this clonotype turned up a few times. The chain combines TRBV2 with TRBJ2-6; maybe TRBD2 (5 bases). V lost 3 bases to trimming and J lost 2 bases, with 11 bases between them. This CDR3 region has 16 residues. Germline V gene lookup returns CDR1 SNHLY and CDR2 FYNNEI. CDR3 sequence reads: CASSDGKGAGANVLTF. CDR3 DNA sequence: TGTGCCAGCAGTGACGGGAAAGGCGCTGGGGCCAACGTCCTGACTTTC.

The rearrangement uses TRBV6-1 and TRBJ1-5; unclear D gene. The CDR3 has 14 residues. From germline, CDR1 is MNHNS and CDR2 SASEGT. Trimming shortened V by 7 bases and J by 4 bases, and 14 bases separated the two germline ends. The DNA for the CDR3 is TGTGCCAGCAATTGGGATTTTGGGAATCAGCCCCAGCATTTT. Its protein product is CASNWDFGNQPQHF.

V and J are TRBV10-3 and TRBJ2-3, with 10 bases matching TRBD1. Germline assignment: CDR1 ENHRY and CDR2 SYGVKD. The CDR3 sequence is 17 residues long. V was pared by 0 bases and J by 5 bases, with 8 bases of the junction left unmatched. In DNA, the CDR3 is TGTGCCATCAGTGAGTCCCCTGGACAGGGGGGCCTAGATACGCAGTATTTT. Translated, it gives CAISESPGQGGLDTQYF.

This clonotype has just one count. The V gene is TRBV20-1, the J gene TRBJ2-3, with unresolved D. The CDR3 totals 14 residues. V shed 3 bases and J shed 4 bases, with 14 bases lying between them. CDR1 and CDR2 from the germline V gene are DFQATT and SNEGSKA (reference sequence). The CDR3 region has the DNA TGCAGTGCTAGGGACCCTTTTAAGCCAGATACGCAGTATTTT. The encoded protein is CSARDPFKPDTQYF.

The chain joins TRBV20-1 to TRBJ1-6; no clear D. Trimming removed 3 bases from V and 9 bases from J, with 12 bases in between. Per germline, CDR1 DFQATT and CDR2 SNEGSKA (reference sequence). The CDR3 extends over 13 amino acids. CDR3 DNA sequence: TGCAGTGCTAGCGAGAAGGAAGCTTCACCCCTCCACTTT. It encodes CSASEKEASPLHF.

The chain couples TRBV2 to TRBJ1-3; D is ambiguous. The CDR3 spans 17 residues. V lost 7 bases and J lost 0, with 19 bases in between. Germline V gene data show CDR1 as SNHLY and CDR2 as FYNNEI. The CDR3 region has the DNA TGTGCCAGCATACGTATTCTTGGGCCGAGCTCTGGAAACACCATATATTTT. This gives the protein CASIRILGPSSGNTIYF.

CDR3 in amino acids: CSARDYLPYNEQFF. The CDR3 region has the DNA TGCAGTGCTAGAGACTACCTACCCTACAATGAGCAGTTCTTC. The chain combines TRBV20-1 with TRBJ2-1, with unresolved D. Trimming removed 0 bases at V and 2 bases at J, with 8 bases between. The V gene's germline CDR1 is DFQATT and CDR2 SNEGSKA (reference sequence). This CDR3 spans 14 amino acids.

This clonotype came up a few times. The genes are TRBV27 and TRBJ2-7; D not certain. Germline values: CDR1 MNHEY, CDR2 SMNVEV (reference sequence). V was pared by 6 bases and J by 6 bases, with 12 bases between. The CDR3 is made up of 12 amino acids. CDR3 in amino acids: CASRLGPSEQYF. The CDR3 coding sequence is TGTGCCAGCAGACTCGGACCCTCCGAGCAGTACTTC.

This clonotype was seen at least ten times. The rearrangement links TRBV20-1 to TRBJ2-3; a weak D match, TRBD2 (6 bases). There are 15 residues in the CDR3. With 3 bases removed from V and 2 bases from J, the gap between germline ends came to 15 bases. Germline CDR1 reads DFQATT; CDR2 reads SNEGSKA (reference sequence). Written as DNA, the CDR3 is TGCAGTGCTAGGGGCGCCGGGGGTAACACAGATACGCAGTATTTT. Its protein is CSARGAGGNTDTQYF.

There are a few counts of this clonotype. The rearrangement links TRBV27 to TRBJ2-2; 10 nucleotides match TRBD1. The CDR3 covers 15 residues. Germline CDR1 is MNHEY and CDR2 is SMNVEV (reference sequence). V lost 7 bases and J lost 4; bases outside the gene matches: 6. CDR3 nucleotides: TGTGCCAGCAACCGACAGGGGGCTAGCACCGGGGAGCTGTTTTTT. Its translation is CASNRQGASTGELFF.

This clonotype was recorded a few times. V gene TRBV20-1 combines with J gene TRBJ1-2; D possibly corresponds to TRBD1 (6 bases). Germline CDR1 and CDR2: DFQATT and SNEGSKA (reference sequence). V was clipped by 4 bases and J by 8 bases, with 14 bases between them. This CDR3 region has 12 residues. CDR3 bases: TGCAGTGCTAAGGGGGTGGGTGGCGGCTACACCTTC. It yields the protein CSAKGVGGGYTF.

Comments on this clonotype: Compared with germline, one end of the junction differs, possibly owing to a read error. This chain joins TRBV27 and TRBJ2-3; 8 bases map to TRBD2. Germline loops: CDR1 MNHEY, CDR2 SMNVEV (reference sequence). The CDR3 has 15 residues. CDR3 nucleotides: TGTGCCAGCAGTTCCCGGCGGGGGCGGGGGGATACACAGTATTTT. Protein product: CASSSRRGRGDTQYF.

This clonotype was picked up a small number of times. This chain's CDR3 is CASSGVGGGIPLLHEQFF. CDR3 DNA: TGTGCCAGCAGTGGAGTAGGGGGTGGAATTCCTTTACTCCATGAGCAGTTCTTC. V usage is TRBV12-3 or TRBV12-4 and J usage is TRBJ2-1, with a weak D call TRBD1 (6 bases). Trimming removed 5 bases from V and 8 bases from J, with 28 bases in between. The length of the CDR3 is 18 residues.

This clonotype was picked up a small number of times. This chain links TRBV30 with TRBJ1-2, with no clear D. V was pared by 8 bases and J by 8 bases, with 12 bases between. The CDR3 has 10 amino acids. Germline V CDR1 and CDR2: GTSNPN, SVGIG (reference sequence). Here the CDR3 reads CAGAGGGYTF. CDR3 sequence (DNA): TGTGCCGGCGCAGGAGGAGGCTACACCTTC.

In this sample, this clonotype turned up many times. This chain uses TRBV7-2 with TRBJ2-5, with 9 bases matching TRBD1. Germline trimming cut 2 bases from V and 5 bases from J; bases unmatched to any gene: 9. The germline gives CDR1 SGHTA, CDR2 FQGNSA. The CDR3 consists of 16 residues. CDR3 sequence reads: CASSLRLYRGQETQYF. The CDR3 DNA sequence: TGTGCCAGCAGCTTACGGCTCTACAGGGGGCAGGAGACCCAGTACTTC.

The chain carries TRBV6-2 or TRBV6-3 and TRBJ2-5, with TRBD1 identical over 8 bases. The CDR3 has 14 amino acids. V lost 2 bases, J lost 5 bases, and 4 bases stayed unmatched. The V gene's germline CDR1 is MNHEY and CDR2 SVGEGT. Here the CDR3 DNA reads TGTGCCAGCAGTTACGCCCGACAGGGGGAGACCCAGTACTTC. Amino acids: CASSYARQGETQYF.

The chain employs TRBV15 and TRBJ2-5; D is ambiguous. Germline V lookup: CDR1 LNHNV, CDR2 YYDKDF (reference sequence). With 1 base removed from V and 0 bases from J, the gap between germline ends came to 6 bases. The CDR3 has 14 residues. CDR3 amino acids: CATSRVGNQETQYF. CDR3 in DNA: TGTGCCACCAGCAGAGTGGGGAACCAAGAGACCCAGTACTTC.

The CDR3 DNA reads as TGTGCCAGCAGTTTCACCGGGACTAGCGGGAGGGCCAGTACGTTCAATGAGCAGTTCTTC. Its translation is CASSFTGTSGRASTFNEQFF. The gene calls are TRBV6-2 or TRBV6-3 and TRBJ2-1, with 16 bases identical to TRBD2. Germline values: CDR1 MNHEY, CDR2 SVGEGT. The CDR3 sequence is 20 residues long. Trimming at V came to 4 bases and at J to 6 bases, leaving 15 bases not matched to a gene.